This TCR beta chain was identified during a study of identical twins. Study conclusions and caveats: Monozygotic twin pairs showed more out-of-frame TCR alpha sharing than models estimated. The study found weaker excess twin sharing in beta out-of-frame sequences.

The germline gives CDR1 KGHSH, CDR2 LQKENI. This CDR3 has 15 amino acids. V lost 4 bases and J 4 bases, leaving 16 bases between the germline ends. One entry per CDR3 protein, called by TCRdb with MiXCR from the 5' RACE reads. The sample has over 250,000 distinct CDR3 sequences, roughly 10% seen once. This clonotype was detected a few times. Its antigen remains unidentified. This sample was also put to use in a study of yellow fever vaccine responses in identical twins.

This receptor was obtained from a woman aged 18-29 years in good health. The gene calls are TRBV18 and TRBJ1-2; D might be TRBD1 (5 bases). Sequenced input: CD8+ T cells sorted from blood. The CDR3 nucleotides are TGTGCCAGCTCACACGACAGCGGGAGCTTCTATGGCTACACCTTC. This encodes CASSHDSGSFYGYTF.